This T cell receptor beta chain was obtained from a study of CD8+ T cells in alopecia areata. Study information: Oral tofacitinib, 5 to 10 mg twice daily, was given in an open-label trial. Study findings and constraints: Mouse data revealed clearer TCR sharing than patient data did, a gap possibly tied to HLA.

Both peripheral blood and punch biopsies of lesional scalp skin were obtained from patients who had alopecia areata. TCR sequencing used cDNA made by reverse transcription of extracted RNA. Repertoires were generated with immunoSEQ multiplex PCR, while TCRdb's copy carries only in-frame clones and drops some. There are 160,000 or so clones in the sample; roughly 70% occur only once, and about an eighth lies in the top ten. Concerning this clone itself: As yet, its antigen is unknown.

V shed 6 bases, J shed 6 bases, and the junction held 4 bases outside the gene matches. The CDR3 covers 11 residues. From germline, CDR1 is DFQATT and CDR2 SNEGSKA (reference sequence). V gene TRBV20-1 combines with J gene TRBJ1-2, with 7 bases lining up with TRBD1. This receptor was obtained from a human donor with alopecia areata. Material: CD8+ T cells sorted from blood, obtained at week 0. CDR3 nucleotide sequence: TGCAGTGCCCAGACAGGGAATGGCTACACCTTC. Its protein is CSAQTGNGYTF.